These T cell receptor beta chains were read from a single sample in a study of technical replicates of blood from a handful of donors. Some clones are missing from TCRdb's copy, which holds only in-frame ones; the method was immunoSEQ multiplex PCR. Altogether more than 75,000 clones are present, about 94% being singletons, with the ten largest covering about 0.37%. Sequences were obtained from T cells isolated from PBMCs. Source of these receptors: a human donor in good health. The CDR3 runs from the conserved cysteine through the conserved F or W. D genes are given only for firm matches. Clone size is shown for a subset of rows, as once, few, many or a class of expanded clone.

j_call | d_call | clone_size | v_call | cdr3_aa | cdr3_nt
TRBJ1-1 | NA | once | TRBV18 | CASSSRTATMNTEAFF | TGTGCCAGCTCATCCAGGACAGCGACAATGAACACTGAAGCTTTCTTT
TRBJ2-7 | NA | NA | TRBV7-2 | CASSLGTKYEQYF | TGTGCCAGCAGCTTAGGGACAAAATACGAGCAGTACTTC
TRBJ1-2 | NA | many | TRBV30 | CAWSPGGGKGYTF | TGTGCCTGGAGCCCCGGGGGGGGTAAGGGCTACACCTTC
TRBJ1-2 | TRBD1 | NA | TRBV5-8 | CASSVPGGDNYGYTF | TGTGCCAGCAGCGTTCCAGGGGGCGATAACTATGGCTACACCTTC
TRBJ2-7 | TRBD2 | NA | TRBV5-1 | CASSAGTSGYEQYF | TGCGCCAGCAGCGCAGGGACTAGCGGATACGAGCAGTACTTC
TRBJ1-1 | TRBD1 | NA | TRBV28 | CASSLSGTGDTEAFF | TGTGCCAGCAGTTTGTCCGGGACAGGGGACACTGAAGCTTTCTTT
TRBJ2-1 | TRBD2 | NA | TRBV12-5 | CASGLETSGSYSYNEQFF | TGTGCTAGTGGTTTGGAGACTAGCGGGAGTTACTCCTACAATGAGCAGTTCTTC
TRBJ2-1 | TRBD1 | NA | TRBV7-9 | CASSLTGGGDNEQFF | TGTGCCAGCAGCCTGACAGGGGGTGGAGACAATGAGCAGTTCTTC
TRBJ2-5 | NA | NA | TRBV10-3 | CATSVGGSQETQYF | TGTGCCACCTCCGTAGGCGGATCCCAAGAGACCCAGTACTTC
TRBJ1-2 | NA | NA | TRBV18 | CASSLDGNYGYTF | TGTGCCAGCTCCCTAGACGGGAACTATGGCTACACCTTC
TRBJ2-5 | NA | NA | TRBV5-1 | CASSFPLDQETQYF | TGCGCCAGCAGCTTTCCACTAGACCAAGAGACCCAGTACTTC
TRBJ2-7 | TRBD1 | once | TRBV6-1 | CASTRDRVGEQYF | TGTGCCAGCACCCGGGACAGGGTTGGCGAGCAGTACTTC
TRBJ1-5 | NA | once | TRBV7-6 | CASSLHYSNQPQHF | TGTGCCAGCAGCTTACACTATAGCAATCAGCCCCAGCATTTT
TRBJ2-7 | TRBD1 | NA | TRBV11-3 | CASSITGTGEQYF | TGTGCCAGCAGCATCACCGGGACAGGGGAGCAGTACTTC
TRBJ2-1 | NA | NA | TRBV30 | CAWSGLGEQFF | TGTGCCTGGAGTGGACTTGGTGAGCAGTTCTTC
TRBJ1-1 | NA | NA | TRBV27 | CASNPPPSVGNTEAFF | TGTGCCAGCAACCCTCCCCCCAGCGTCGGGAACACTGAAGCTTTCTTT
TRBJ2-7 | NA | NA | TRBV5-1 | CASSDPGKQEQYF | TGCGCCAGCAGCGACCCCGGGAAGCAAGAGCAGTACTTC
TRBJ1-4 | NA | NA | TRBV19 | CASSITLSEKLFF | TGTGCCAGTAGTATCACCCTTAGTGAAAAACTGTTTTTT
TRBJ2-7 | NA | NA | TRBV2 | CASSEEETGNF | TGTGCCAGCAGTGAAGAAGAGACGGGGAACTTC
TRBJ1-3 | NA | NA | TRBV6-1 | CASSADRSSGNTIYF | TGTGCCAGCAGTGCCGACAGGAGCTCTGGAAACACCATATATTTT
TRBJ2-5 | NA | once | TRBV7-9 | CASSRPAGEETQYF | TGTGCCAGCAGCAGGCCAGCAGGGGAAGAGACCCAGTACTTC
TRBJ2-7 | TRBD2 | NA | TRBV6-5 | CASSYRASGRFHEQYF | TGTGCCAGCAGTTACAGGGCAAGCGGGAGGTTTCACGAGCAGTACTTC
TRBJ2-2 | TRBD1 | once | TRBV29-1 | CSVGRTGGGGELFF | TGCAGCGTTGGACGAACAGGGGGCGGCGGGGAGCTGTTTTTT
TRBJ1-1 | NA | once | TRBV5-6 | CASSLLAGSTEAFF | TGTGCCAGCAGCTTATTAGCTGGGAGTACTGAAGCTTTCTTT
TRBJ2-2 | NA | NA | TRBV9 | CASSVLRGELFF | TGTGCCAGCAGCGTACTCCGCGGGGAGCTGTTTTTT
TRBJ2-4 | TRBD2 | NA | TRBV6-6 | CASSRLAGGPKNIQYF | TGTGCCAGCAGTAGACTAGCGGGAGGTCCCAAAAACATTCAGTACTTC
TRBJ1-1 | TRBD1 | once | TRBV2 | CASATGANTEAFF | TGTGCCAGCGCCACAGGGGCGAACACTGAAGCTTTCTTT
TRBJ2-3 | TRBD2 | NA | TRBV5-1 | CASSSPLAGEDTQYF | TGCGCCAGCAGCTCACCACTAGCGGGAGAAGATACGCAGTATTTT
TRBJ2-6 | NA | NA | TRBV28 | CASRIQGEAGANVLTF | TGTGCCAGCAGAATACAGGGAGAGGCTGGGGCCAACGTCCTGACTTTC
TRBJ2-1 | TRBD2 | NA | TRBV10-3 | CAISEGGETSGREGEQFF | TGTGCCATCAGTGAGGGAGGCGAGACTAGCGGGAGAGAGGGGGAGCAGTTCTTC
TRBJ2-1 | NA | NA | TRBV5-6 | CASSLAKGYNNEQFF | TGTGCCAGCAGCTTGGCCAAGGGGTATAACAATGAGCAGTTCTTC
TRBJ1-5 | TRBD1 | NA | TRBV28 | CASSFSGTGAQPQHF | TGTGCCAGCAGTTTTTCAGGGACAGGGGCTCAGCCCCAGCATTTT
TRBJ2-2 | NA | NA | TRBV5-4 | CASGGGEDTGELFF | TGTGCCAGCGGAGGGGGGGAAGACACCGGGGAGCTGTTTTTT
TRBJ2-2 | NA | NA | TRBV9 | CASSSGVSGELFF | TGTGCCAGCAGCAGTGGAGTATCCGGGGAGCTGTTTTTT
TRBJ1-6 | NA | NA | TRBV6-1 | CASTEQGKRAPLHF | TGTGCCAGCACCGAGCAGGGGAAGAGGGCACCCCTCCACTTT
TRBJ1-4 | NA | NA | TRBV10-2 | CASSESSGSLEKLFF | TGCGCCAGCAGTGAGTCTTCCGGGAGTCTTGAAAAACTGTTTTTT
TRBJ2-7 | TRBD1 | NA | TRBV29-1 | CSVRETGLRYEQYF | TGCAGCGTCCGTGAGACAGGGCTCCGCTACGAGCAGTACTTC
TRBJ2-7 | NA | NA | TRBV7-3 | CASSLTLNYEQYF | TGTGCCAGCAGCTTAACGTTAAACTACGAGCAGTACTTC
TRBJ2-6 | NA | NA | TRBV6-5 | CASSSGTGANVLTF | TGTGCCAGCAGCTCCGGGACTGGGGCCAACGTCCTGACTTTC
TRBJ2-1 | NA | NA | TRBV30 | CAWSVGSFNEQFF | TGTGCCTGGAGTGTCGGGAGTTTTAATGAGCAGTTCTTC
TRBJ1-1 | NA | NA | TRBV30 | CAWSVTGIGTEAFF | TGTGCCTGGAGTGTAACAGGGATAGGCACTGAAGCTTTCTTT
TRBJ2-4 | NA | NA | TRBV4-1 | CASSSGFQNIQYF | TGCGCCAGCAGTTCAGGGTTCCAAAACATTCAGTACTTC
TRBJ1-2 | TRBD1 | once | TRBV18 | CASSPTGEGRGYTF | TGTGCCAGCTCACCGACAGGGGAAGGTCGTGGCTACACCTTC
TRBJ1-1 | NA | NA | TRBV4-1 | CASSRQEGTEAFF | TGCGCCAGCAGCCGACAGGAAGGAACTGAAGCTTTCTTT
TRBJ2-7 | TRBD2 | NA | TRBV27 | CASSLSAGESSYEQYF | TGTGCCAGCAGTTTATCGGCGGGAGAGAGCTCCTACGAGCAGTACTTC
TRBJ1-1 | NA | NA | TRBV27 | CASNPVSTRSEAFF | TGTGCCAGCAACCCGGTATCTACGCGTTCTGAAGCTTTCTTT
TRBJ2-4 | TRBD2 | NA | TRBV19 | CASSLPMGGSIQYF | TGTGCCAGTAGCCTCCCAATGGGAGGGAGCATTCAGTACTTC
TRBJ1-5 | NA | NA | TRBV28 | CASSLVGSREQPQHF | TGTGCCAGCAGTTTAGTGGGCAGTAGGGAGCAGCCCCAGCATTTT
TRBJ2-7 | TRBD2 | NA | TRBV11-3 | CASSDLAGAHYEQYF | TGTGCCAGCAGCGACCTAGCGGGAGCCCACTACGAGCAGTACTTC
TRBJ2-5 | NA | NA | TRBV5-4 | CASSLEGGDGTQYF | TGTGCCAGCAGCTTGGAAGGGGGGGACGGGACCCAGTACTTC
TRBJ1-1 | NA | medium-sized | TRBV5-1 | CASSFQMNTEAFF | TGCGCCAGCAGCTTTCAAATGAACACTGAAGCTTTCTTT
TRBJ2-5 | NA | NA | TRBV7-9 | CASSSYRGETQYF | TGTGCCAGCAGCTCCTACAGAGGGGAGACCCAGTACTTC
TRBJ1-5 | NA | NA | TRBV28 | CASSLVTIGIVQPQHF | TGTGCCAGCAGTTTAGTAACTATTGGCATTGTGCAGCCCCAGCATTTT
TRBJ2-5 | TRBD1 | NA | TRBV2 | CASSADRGQETQYF | TGTGCCAGCAGTGCAGACAGGGGGCAAGAGACCCAGTACTTC
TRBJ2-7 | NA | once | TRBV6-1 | CASSEIAGRYEQYF | TGTGCCAGCAGTGAAATCGCGGGACGGTACGAGCAGTACTTC
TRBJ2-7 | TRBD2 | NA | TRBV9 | CASSVGAGTYEQYF | TGTGCCAGCAGCGTAGGAGCGGGAACCTACGAGCAGTACTTC
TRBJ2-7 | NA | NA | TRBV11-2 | CASRGFGGSYEQYF | TGTGCCAGCAGAGGTTTCGGAGGATCCTACGAGCAGTACTTC